This T cell receptor (beta chain) was recorded in a study of blood T cells in healthy people across ages. Study observations and caveats: Naive CD4+ cells and diversity were both higher in long-lived donors than in aged donors.

This clonotype was detected only a few times. As yet, its antigen is unknown. The V end was cut by 2 bases, the J end by 2 bases, with 12 bases between. Germline CDR1 MNHEY, CDR2 SMNVEV (reference sequence). CDR3 length: 16 residues. A sample-barcoded 5' primer and a J-beta primer mix were used in a second PCR of roughly 7 to 12 cycles. TCRdb used MiXCR to reprocess the 5' RACE reads, holding one entry per CDR3 protein. The profile shows roughly 680,000 distinct CDR3 sequences, approximately 52% of them singletons. Healthy Caucasian individuals from Russia aged roughly 6 to 90 were enrolled as donors. V and J are TRBV27 and TRBJ1-4; a weak D match, TRBD1 (5 bases). The clonotype originates from a woman older than 75 in good health. The specimen sequenced was blood. CDR3 in amino acids: CASSLGWGPTNEKLFF. The CDR3 DNA sequence: TGTGCCAGCAGTTTAGGTTGGGGCCCCACTAATGAAAAACTGTTTTTT.